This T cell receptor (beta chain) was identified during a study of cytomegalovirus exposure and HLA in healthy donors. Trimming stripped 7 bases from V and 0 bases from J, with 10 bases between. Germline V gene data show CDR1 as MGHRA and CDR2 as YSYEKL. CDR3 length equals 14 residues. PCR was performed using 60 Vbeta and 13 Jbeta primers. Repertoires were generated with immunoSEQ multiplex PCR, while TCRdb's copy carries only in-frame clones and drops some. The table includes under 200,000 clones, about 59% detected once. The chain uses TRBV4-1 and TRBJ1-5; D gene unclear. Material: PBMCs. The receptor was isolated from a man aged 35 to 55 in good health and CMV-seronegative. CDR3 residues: CASKDTYSNQPQHF. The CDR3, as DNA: TGCGCCAGCAAAGATACCTATAGCAATCAGCCCCAGCATTTT.